One sample yielded the 23 T cell receptor beta chains listed below, sequenced in a study of tumor-infiltrating lymphocytes in primary liver carcinoma. For each extraction, RNA and DNA were obtained together from about 20-30 mg of unsorted bulk tissue. Starting from 450 to 500 ng of total RNA, TCR beta cDNA was produced with a primer in the constant region. Three-round nested multiplex PCR performed with slightly modified ARM-PCR produced the TCR beta libraries. Running 10 cycles apiece, the first two PCR rounds relied on TRBV1-TRBV30 forward primers together with a C-beta reverse primer. TCRdb re-called the multiplex PCR reads through MiXCR, storing one row per CDR3 protein. This sample yields 20,000 to 30,000 distinct CDR3 sequences, of which over 60% are seen a single time; 40% to 55% belongs to the top ten. Source material: liver tumor tissue from sampling region 3. Subset indicated: tumor region T3, left-lateral pole. The receptor source for this set is a man aged 40-55 years with primary liver carcinoma and hepatitis B virus infection.

To note about this clonotype: One base away lies a much larger clone, so this may be a sequencing read error. The CDR3, as DNA: TGTGCCAGCAGCCATTCGTGGAGGGGGTTAGCCAAAAACATTCAGTACTTC. Translated, it gives CASSHSWRGLAKNIQYF. V gene TRBV16 combines with J gene TRBJ2-4; either TRBD1 or TRBD2 may fit D (6 bases each). This CDR3 has 17 residues. V lost 3 bases, J lost 0 bases, and 15 bases lay in between. Germline assignment: CDR1 KGHSY and CDR2 FQNENV.

Comments on this clonotype: This likely comes from a read error, as the CDR3 has no conserved phenylalanine or tryptophan at its end. The chain carries TRBV12-3 or TRBV12-4 and TRBJ1-6, with 8 bases aligning to TRBD1. Trimming removed 4 bases from V and 7 bases from J; junction bases left unmatched: 9. The CDR3 extends over 16 amino acids. The CDR3 region has the DNA TGTGCCAGCAGTTCAATGGGGACAGGTTTCAATTCACCCCTCCACTCT. Translation gives CASSSMGTGFNSPLHS.

Remarks on this clonotype: No conserved phenylalanine or tryptophan ends this CDR3, so it is likely a read error. This rearrangement joins TRBV10-3 to TRBJ1-1; D might be TRBD1 (5 bases). The CDR3 extends over 13 amino acids. The V gene's germline CDR1 is ENHRY and CDR2 SYGVKD. Trimming pared 6 bases from V and 5 bases from J, leaving 13 bases between. CDR3 sequence: CAISAGQGTEAFS. The CDR3 DNA sequence: TGTGCCATCAGCGCCGGACAAGGAACTGAAGCTTTCTCT.

This clonotype has just a few counts. The chain has TRBV30 and TRBJ2-7, with unresolved D. V lost 4 bases and J 6 bases, leaving 16 bases between the germline ends. Germline V CDR1 and CDR2: GTSNPN, SVGIG (reference sequence). This CDR3 comprises 13 residues. CDR3 sequence (DNA): TGTGCCTGGACTTCGGGCGCGCCAAGCGAGCAGTACTTC. Protein: CAWTSGAPSEQYF.

This clonotype showed up just once. The junction shows a germline mismatch at one end, possibly a read error. The chain has TRBV5-1 and TRBJ2-7; 12 bases are shared with TRBD2. This CDR3 has 15 amino acids. The germline CDR1 and CDR2 sequences are SGHRS and YFSETQ. The CDR3 sequence: CASTTTSGSSYVQYF. In nucleotides, the CDR3 is TGCGCCAGCACCACGACTAGCGGGAGCTCATACGTGCAGTACTTC.

V usage is TRBV19 and J usage is TRBJ2-7, with no clear D. V lost 0 bases to trimming and J lost 3 bases, with 15 bases between them. This CDR3 is 16 amino acids long. CDR1 and CDR2 (germline): LNHDA, SQIVND (reference sequence). The CDR3 DNA reads as TGTGCCAGTAGTATAGATGTAACAGTGCCTCTCTACGAGCAGTACTTC. It codes for CASSIDVTVPLYEQYF.

This clonotype was counted at least ten times. The rearrangement uses TRBV28 and TRBJ1-6, with D unresolved. Trimming took 7 bases from V and 0 from J, leaving 10 bases between them. The CDR3 has 15 residues. The V gene's germline CDR1 is MDHEN and CDR2 SYDVKM. The CDR3 sequence: CASKLRSSYNSPLHF. In nucleotides, the CDR3 is TGTGCCAGCAAACTCAGGAGCTCCTATAATTCACCCCTCCACTTT.

On this clonotype itself: Compared with germline, one end of the junction differs, possibly owing to a read error. The chain couples TRBV4-1 to TRBJ2-1, with 11 bases aligning to TRBD2. The CDR3 runs 19 residues. Germline-derived CDR1 and CDR2 are MGHRA and YSYEKL. This chain's CDR3 is CASSRRGLAGGGSYNERFF. The CDR3, as DNA: TGCGCCAGTAGCCGACGGGGGCTAGCGGGAGGTGGCTCCTACAATGAGCGGTTCTTC.

Remarks on this clonotype: One junction end does not reproduce the germline sequence, and a read error may be involved. The rearrangement joins TRBV12-3 or TRBV12-4 to TRBJ1-5; 11 bases are a match to TRBD1. This CDR3 has 20 amino acids. CDR3 sequence: CASSLRTGGLSIGVNQPRHF. DNA of the CDR3: TGTGCCAGCAGCCTCAGGACAGGGGGCTTAAGCATCGGGGTTAATCAGCCCCGGCATTTT.

This clonotype has a count of ten or more. This CDR3 reads CASSLGGLSTDTQYF. The CDR3 DNA reads as TGTGCCAGCAGTTTAGGGGGACTAAGCACAGATACGCAGTATTTT. The chain combines TRBV28 with TRBJ2-3, with 7 bases that match TRBD2. V gave up 2 bases and J gave up 0 bases; unmatched junction bases: 2. This CDR3 spans 15 amino acids. The V gene's germline CDR1 is MDHEN and CDR2 SYDVKM.

With regard to this clonotype: One end of the junction fails to match germline, which may point to a read error. In DNA, the CDR3 is TGTGTCAGCAGCCCTGGAAGAGACGAACAGTACTTC. Protein product: CVSSPGRDEQYF. This chain joins TRBV5-6 and TRBJ2-7; D gene ambiguous. The CDR3 is made up of 12 amino acids. Germline V CDR1 and CDR2: SGHDT, YYEEEE. The full variable domain, completed using reference TRBV5-6 and TRBJ2-7, is DAGVTQSPTHLIKTRGQQVTLRCSPKSGHDTVSWYQQALGQGPQFIFQYYEEEERQRGNFPDRFSGHQFPNYSSELNVNALLLGDSALYLCVSSPGRDEQYFGPGTRLTVT.

This clonotype has a count of ten or more. A much larger clonotype is one base distant, so this may be a read error. V usage is TRBV6-6 and J usage is TRBJ2-7, with D possibly being TRBD2 (6 bases). CDR3 length: 13 amino acids. V was trimmed by 5 bases and J by 4 bases, leaving 12 bases between them. CDR1 MNHNY and CDR2 SVGAGI come from the germline V gene (reference sequence). The CDR3 DNA sequence: TGTGCCAGCAGTATCGGGGGTGGATACGAGCAGTACTTC. Translating gives CASSIGGGYEQYF.

This sequence joins TRBV5-1 and TRBJ2-2; 7 positions match TRBD2. V lost 1 base and J lost 5; bases outside the gene matches: 5. Germline-derived CDR1 and CDR2 are SGHRS and YFSETQ. The CDR3 is 15 amino acids. The CDR3 reads CASSLTAGVTGELFF. DNA for the CDR3: TGCGCCAGCAGCTTGACTGCGGGAGTAACCGGGGAGCTGTTTTTT. Full variable domain (remainder filled in from reference TRBV5-1 and TRBJ2-2): KAGVTQTPRYLIKTRGQQVTLSCSPISGHRSVSWYQQTPGQGLQFLFEYFSETQRNKGNFPGRFSGRQFSNSRSEMNVSTLELGDSALYLCASSLTAGVTGELFFGEGSRLTVL.

As concerns this clonotype: Germline and junction disagree at one end, which may indicate a read error. The chain recombines TRBV11-2 with TRBJ2-5; 10 bases are shared with TRBD2. The CDR3 sequence is 18 residues long. Germline CDR1 SGHAT, CDR2 FQNNGV. The CDR3 region has the DNA TGTGTCAGCAGCTTAGATCCGTGGTCTAGCGGGAGAAGGGGGACCCAGTACTTC. Translated: CVSSLDPWSSGRRGTQYF.

This clonotype was counted between two and nine times. J is TRBJ2-7 and V is TRBV12-3 or TRBV12-4; D gene ambiguous. The CDR3 length is 16 residues. As DNA, the CDR3 is TGTGACAGTAGTTTAATAGGATCCGGTAGCTCCTACGAGCAGTACTTC. As protein: CDSSLIGSGSSYEQYF.

There are many counts of this clonotype. The J gene is TRBJ2-7, the V gene TRBV30; no firm D call. Germline V lookup: CDR1 GTSNPN, CDR2 SVGIG (reference sequence). CDR3 length: 13 amino acids. The V gene lost 2 bases and the J gene lost 6 bases, with 14 bases spanning the gap. CDR3 DNA: TGTGCCTGGAGTTCGGGCGCACCAAGCGAGCAGTACTTC. The encoded protein is CAWSSGAPSEQYF.

About this clonotype: Germline and junction disagree at one end, which may indicate a read error. CDR3 residues: CASSYLAGGPNTRYF. The CDR3 region has the DNA TGTGCCAGCAGCTATCTAGCGGGAGGGCCCAATACGCGGTATTTT. The gene calls are TRBV5-4 and TRBJ2-3; 12 bases are a match to TRBD2. CDR3 length equals 15 residues. Germline CDR1 SGHNT, CDR2 YYREEE (reference sequence). Variable domain in full (rest from reference TRBV5-4 and TRBJ2-3): ETGVTQSPTHLIKTRGQQVTLRCSSQSGHNTVSWYQQALGQGPQFIFQYYREEENGRGNFPPRFSGLQFPNYSSELNVNALELDDSALYLCASSYLAGGPNTRYFGPGTRLTVL.

As regards this clonotype: Mismatch with germline at one junction end may stem from a read error. This chain uses TRBV29-1 with TRBJ2-3, with 14 bases that match TRBD2. CDR3 length equals 14 residues. From germline, CDR1 is SQVTM and CDR2 ANQGSEA. CDR3 sequence: CCVVGLAGDVTHYF. The CDR3 nucleotides read TGCTGCGTTGTGGGACTAGCGGGAGATGTTACGCACTATTTT.

About this clonotype itself: The conserved final phenylalanine or tryptophan is absent from the CDR3, which likely points to a read error. V and J are TRBV4-1 and TRBJ1-3; D remains unclear. CDR1 is MGHRA and CDR2 is YSYEKL in the germline V gene. Trimming cost V 6 bases and J 0 bases, with 9 bases left between them. The CDR3 totals 14 residues. CDR3 in amino acids: CASRQSFSGNTIYS. The CDR3 DNA follows: TGCGCCAGCAGACAATCCTTCTCTGGAAACACCATATATTCT.

In its sample, this clonotype was seen many times. This chain links TRBV5-1 with TRBJ2-3; the D is unclear. Looked up from germline, CDR1 is SGHRS and CDR2 is YFSETQ. The CDR3 loop spans 14 amino acids. Trimming removed 0 bases from V and 1 base from J, with 6 bases in between. The CDR3: CASSLALGTDTQYF. DNA for the CDR3: TGCGCCAGCAGCTTGGCACTGGGCACAGATACGCAGTATTTT.

A word on this clonotype: At one of its ends the junction is not consistent with the germline gene, which may arise from a read error. The chain couples TRBV12-3 or TRBV12-4 to TRBJ1-5; D unclear. The CDR3 has 15 amino acids. CDR3 DNA: TGCGCCAGCAGTTTTGGTCAAGTAAGCAATCAACCTCAGCATTTT. It encodes CASSFGQVSNQPQHF.

Concerning this clonotype itself: The CDR3 carries no conserved terminal phenylalanine or tryptophan, so it likely arises from a read error. The chain combines TRBV4-2 with TRBJ2-2; D remains ambiguous. V was trimmed by 6 bases and J by 1 base, leaving 21 bases between them. Germline V CDR1 and CDR2: LGHNA, YNFKEQ. This CDR3 contains 18 residues. CDR3 sequence: CASRQQRFSHVNTGELFL. CDR3 in DNA: TGTGCCAGCAGGCAGCAGCGATTTAGTCATGTGAACACCGGGGAGCTGTTTCTT.

This clonotype has at least ten counts. This chain joins TRBV7-9 and TRBJ2-1; 7 bases fit TRBD2. The CDR3 has 17 amino acids. Germline CDR1 is SEHNR and CDR2 is FQNEAQ (reference sequence). Trimming removed 3 bases from V and 6 bases from J; junction bases left unmatched: 14. The CDR3 region has the DNA TGTGCCAGCAGCTTCGGGGGAGGGCCCCGATCCATCAATGAGCAGTTCTTC. Amino acid sequence: CASSFGGGPRSINEQFF.